The text below deals with one T cell receptor (beta chain). Its antigen is unidentified. The record originates from a study of T cells in Graves' hyperthyroidism and ophthalmopathy. Study-wide context: Before any treatment, at initial diagnosis, peripheral blood was collected. Points from the study as a whole: Peripheral blood also featured most of the thyroid clonotypes expanded above 0.001. Researchers report that a 13 V-J model separated ophthalmopathy from stable hyperthyroidism.

Amplification of TCR beta CDR3 regions used RNA as the template. The HTBI primer set served for first-round RT-PCR of the TCR CDR3. Using its own MiXCR run on the multiplex PCR reads, TCRdb lists one record per CDR3 protein. The sample consists of some 360,000 distinct CDR3 sequences, approximately 18% of them appearing once. The CDR3 runs 14 residues. Germline V gene data show CDR1 as SGHAT and CDR2 as FQNNGV. V lost 5 bases and J lost 5, with 13 bases in between. PBMCs stemmed from 10 ml fresh peripheral blood. Specimen: blood. The sequence came from a woman in her forties with Graves' ophthalmopathy. The V gene is TRBV11-2, the J gene TRBJ2-1, with D possibly TRBD1 on 5 matching bases. The CDR3 DNA sequence: TGTGCCAGCAGCCTCCTGGGGCGGCACAATGAGCAGTTCTTC. Its translation: CASSLLGRHNEQFF. The variable domain in full, completed from reference TRBV11-2 and TRBJ2-1, reads EAGVAQSPRYKIIEKRQSVAFWCNPISGHATLYWYQQILGQGPKLLIQFQNNGVVDDSQLPKDRFSAERLKGVDSTLKIQPAKLEDSAVYLCASSLLGRHNEQFFGPGTRLTVL.